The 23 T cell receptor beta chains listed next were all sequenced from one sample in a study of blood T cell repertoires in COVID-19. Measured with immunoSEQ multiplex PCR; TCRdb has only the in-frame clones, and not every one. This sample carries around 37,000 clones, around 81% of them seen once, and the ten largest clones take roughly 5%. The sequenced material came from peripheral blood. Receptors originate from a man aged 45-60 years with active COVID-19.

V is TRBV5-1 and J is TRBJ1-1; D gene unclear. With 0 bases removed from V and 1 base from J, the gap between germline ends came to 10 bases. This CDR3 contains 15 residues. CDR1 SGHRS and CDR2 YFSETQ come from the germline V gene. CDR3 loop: CASSLGSRGNTEAFF. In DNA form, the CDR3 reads TGCGCCAGCAGCTTGGGCTCCCGGGGGAACACTGAAGCTTTCTTT. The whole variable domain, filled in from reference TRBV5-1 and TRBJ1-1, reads KAGVTQTPRYLIKTRGQQVTLSCSPISGHRSVSWYQQTPGQGLQFLFEYFSETQRNKGNFPGRFSGRQFSNSRSEMNVSTLELGDSALYLCASSLGSRGNTEAFFGQGTRLTVV.

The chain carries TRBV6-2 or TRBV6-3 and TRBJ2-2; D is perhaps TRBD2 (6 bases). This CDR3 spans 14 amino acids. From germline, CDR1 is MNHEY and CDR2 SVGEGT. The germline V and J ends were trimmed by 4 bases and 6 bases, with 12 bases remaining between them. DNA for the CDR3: TGTGCCAGCAGTTCCCCGCAGCGGGCCGGGGAGCTGTTTTTT. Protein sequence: CASSSPQRAGELFF.

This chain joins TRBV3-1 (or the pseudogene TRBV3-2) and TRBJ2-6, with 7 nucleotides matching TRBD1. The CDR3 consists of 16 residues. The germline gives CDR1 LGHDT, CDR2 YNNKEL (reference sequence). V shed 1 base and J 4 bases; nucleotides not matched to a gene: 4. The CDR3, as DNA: TGTGCCAGCAGCCAAGCATTAGGGGGCGGGGCCAACGTCCTGACTTTC. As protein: CASSQALGGGANVLTF.

CDR3 loop: CASSLDSGVFGYTF. The CDR3, as DNA: TGTGCCAGCAGCTTAGATTCAGGGGTATTTGGCTACACCTTC. The gene calls are TRBV7-2 and TRBJ1-2, with D maybe TRBD1 (6 bases). This CDR3 contains 14 residues. The germline CDR1 and CDR2 sequences are SGHTA and FQGNSA. V was shortened by 1 base and J by 7 bases, with 13 bases between the two germline ends.

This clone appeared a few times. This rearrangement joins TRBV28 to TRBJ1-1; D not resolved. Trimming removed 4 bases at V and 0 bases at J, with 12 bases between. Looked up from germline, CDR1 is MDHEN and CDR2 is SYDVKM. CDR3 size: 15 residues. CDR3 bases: TGTGCCAGCAGTTACGCCCTCGAGGTGAACACTGAAGCTTTCTTT. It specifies CASSYALEVNTEAFF.

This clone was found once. CDR3 residues: CASEDSLNTEAFF. The CDR3 coding sequence is TGTGCCAGCGAAGACAGCTTGAACACTGAAGCTTTCTTT. The chain links TRBV28 to TRBJ1-1; tentatively, D is TRBD1 (5 bases). The CDR3 spans 13 residues. Deletions cut 8 bases from V and 0 bases from J, with 10 bases between. From germline, CDR1 is MDHEN and CDR2 SYDVKM.

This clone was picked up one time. The CDR3: CASSRLNTEAFF. The DNA for the CDR3 is TGTGCCAGCAGCCGCCTAAACACTGAAGCTTTCTTT. The chain combines TRBV5-6 with TRBJ1-1; no definite D call. V was cut by 4 bases and J by 2 bases, with 6 bases left in between. Germline loops: CDR1 SGHDT, CDR2 YYEEEE. The CDR3 length is 12 residues. Drawing the rest from reference TRBV5-6 and TRBJ1-1, the complete variable domain is DAGVTQSPTHLIKTRGQQVTLRCSPKSGHDTVSWYQQALGQGPQFIFQYYEEEERQRGNFPDRFSGHQFPNYSSELNVNALLLGDSALYLCASSRLNTEAFFGQGTRLTVV.

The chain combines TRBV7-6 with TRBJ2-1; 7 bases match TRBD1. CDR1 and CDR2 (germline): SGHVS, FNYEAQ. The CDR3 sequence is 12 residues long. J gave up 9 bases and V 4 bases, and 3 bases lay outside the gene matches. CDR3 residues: CASSSTGFEQFF. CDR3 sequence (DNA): TGTGCCAGCAGCTCGACAGGGTTTGAGCAGTTCTTC. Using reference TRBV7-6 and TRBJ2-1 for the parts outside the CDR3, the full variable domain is GAGVSQSPRYKVTKRGQDVALRCDPISGHVSLYWYRQALGQGPEFLTYFNYEAQQDKSGLPNDRFSAERPEGSISTLTIQRTEQRDSAMYRCASSSTGFEQFFGPGTRLTVL.

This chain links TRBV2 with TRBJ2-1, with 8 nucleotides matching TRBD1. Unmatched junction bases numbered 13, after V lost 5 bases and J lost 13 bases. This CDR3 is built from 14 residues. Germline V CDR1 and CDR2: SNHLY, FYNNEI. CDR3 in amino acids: CASSKGQGSSPQFF. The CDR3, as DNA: TGTGCCAGCAGTAAAGGACAGGGTTCCTCTCCTCAGTTCTTC.

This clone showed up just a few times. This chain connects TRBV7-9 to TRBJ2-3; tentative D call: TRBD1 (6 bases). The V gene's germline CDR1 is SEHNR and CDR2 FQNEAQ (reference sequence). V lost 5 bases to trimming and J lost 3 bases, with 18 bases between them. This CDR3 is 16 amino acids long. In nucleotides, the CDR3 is TGTGCCAGCAGCGCCCCAGGGGAGTTTCGGACAGATACGCAGTATTTT. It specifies CASSAPGEFRTDTQYF.

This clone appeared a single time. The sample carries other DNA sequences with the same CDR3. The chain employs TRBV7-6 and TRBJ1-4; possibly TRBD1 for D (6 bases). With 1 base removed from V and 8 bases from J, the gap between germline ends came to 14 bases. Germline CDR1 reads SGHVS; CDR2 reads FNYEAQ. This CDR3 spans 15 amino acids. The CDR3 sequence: CASSLVAGGREKLFF. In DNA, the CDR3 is TGTGCCAGCAGCTTAGTGGCGGGGGGCAGGGAAAAACTGTTTTTT. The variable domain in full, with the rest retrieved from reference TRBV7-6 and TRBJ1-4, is GAGVSQSPRYKVTKRGQDVALRCDPISGHVSLYWYRQALGQGPEFLTYFNYEAQQDKSGLPNDRFSAERPEGSISTLTIQRTEQRDSAMYRCASSLVAGGREKLFFGSGTQLSVL.

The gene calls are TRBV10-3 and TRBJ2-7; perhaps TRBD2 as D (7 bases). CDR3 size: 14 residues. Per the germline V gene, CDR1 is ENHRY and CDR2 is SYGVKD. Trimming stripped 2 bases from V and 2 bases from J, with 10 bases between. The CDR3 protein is CAISEGRGTYEQYF. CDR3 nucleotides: TGTGCCATCAGTGAGGGGAGGGGGACCTACGAGCAGTACTTC.

CDR3 sequence reads: CASSDPPGSSYNSPLHF. Written as DNA, the CDR3 is TGCGCCAGCAGTGACCCGCCAGGGTCGTCCTATAATTCACCCCTCCACTTT. J is TRBJ1-6 and V is TRBV10-2; D may be TRBD1 (5 bases). From germline, CDR1 is WSHSY and CDR2 SAAADI. Trimming left V 3 bases short and J 1 base short, with 13 bases between. This CDR3 region has 17 residues.

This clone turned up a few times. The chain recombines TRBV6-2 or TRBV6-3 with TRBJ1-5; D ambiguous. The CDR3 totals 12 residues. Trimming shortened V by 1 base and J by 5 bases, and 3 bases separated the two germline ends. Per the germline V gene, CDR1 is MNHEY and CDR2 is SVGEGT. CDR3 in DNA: TGTGCCAGCAGTTACTTATATCAGCCCCAGCATTTT. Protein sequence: CASSYLYQPQHF.

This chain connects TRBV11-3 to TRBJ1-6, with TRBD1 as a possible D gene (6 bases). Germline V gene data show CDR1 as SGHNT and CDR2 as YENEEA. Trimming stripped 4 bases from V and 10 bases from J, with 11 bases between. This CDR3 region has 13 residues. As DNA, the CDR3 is TGTGCCAGCAGCTGGGGGGGGGCCTCACCCCTCCACTTT. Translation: CASSWGGASPLHF.

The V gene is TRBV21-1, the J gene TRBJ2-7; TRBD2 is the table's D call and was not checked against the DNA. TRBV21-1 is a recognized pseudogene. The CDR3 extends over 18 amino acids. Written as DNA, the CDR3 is TGTGCCAGCAGCAAATTGGTGAGCGGGGGGATCTCCTCCTACGAGCAGTACTTC. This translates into CASSKLVSGGISSYEQYF.

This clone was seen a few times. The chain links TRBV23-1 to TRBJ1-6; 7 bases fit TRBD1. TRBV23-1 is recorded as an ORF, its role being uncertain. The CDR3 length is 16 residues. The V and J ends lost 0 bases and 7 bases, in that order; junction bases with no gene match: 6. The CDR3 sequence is CASSQSGDRENSPLHF. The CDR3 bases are TGCGCCAGCAGTCAATCCGGAGACAGGGAGAATTCACCCCTCCACTTT.

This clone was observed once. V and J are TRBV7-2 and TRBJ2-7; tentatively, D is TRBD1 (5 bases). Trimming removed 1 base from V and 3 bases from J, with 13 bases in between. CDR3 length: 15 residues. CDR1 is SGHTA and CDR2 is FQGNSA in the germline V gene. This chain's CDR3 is CASSLGGGAIYEQYF. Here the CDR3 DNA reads TGTGCCAGCAGCTTAGGAGGTGGGGCCATCTACGAGCAGTACTTC.

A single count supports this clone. CDR3 sequence: CASSPSGTARWAFF. The CDR3 DNA sequence: TGTGCCAGCAGTCCTTCCGGGACAGCCCGCTGGGCTTTCTTT. The chain uses TRBV6-5 and TRBJ1-1; 7 nucleotides match TRBD1. The trim removed 5 bases at V and 11 bases at J, leaving 14 bases unmatched. Per germline, CDR1 MNHEY and CDR2 SVGAGI. The CDR3 is 14 amino acids.

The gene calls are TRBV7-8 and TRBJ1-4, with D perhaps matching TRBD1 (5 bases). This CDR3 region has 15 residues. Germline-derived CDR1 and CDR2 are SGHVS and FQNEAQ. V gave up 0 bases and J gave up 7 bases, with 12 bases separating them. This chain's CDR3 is CASSLAGGGIEKLFF. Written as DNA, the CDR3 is TGTGCCAGCAGCTTAGCGGGGGGAGGTATTGAAAAACTGTTTTTT.

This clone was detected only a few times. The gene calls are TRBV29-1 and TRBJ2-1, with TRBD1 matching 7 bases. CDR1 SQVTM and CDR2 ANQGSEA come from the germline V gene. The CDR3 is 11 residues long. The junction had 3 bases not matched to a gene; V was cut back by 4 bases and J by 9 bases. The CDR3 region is CSVVQGSEQFF. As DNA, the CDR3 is TGCAGCGTTGTACAGGGGTCTGAGCAGTTCTTC.

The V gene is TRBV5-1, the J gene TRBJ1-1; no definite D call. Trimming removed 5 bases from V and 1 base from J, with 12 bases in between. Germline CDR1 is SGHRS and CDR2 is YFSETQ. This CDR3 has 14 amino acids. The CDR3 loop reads CASRKPDQNTEAFF. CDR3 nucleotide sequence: TGCGCCAGCAGAAAGCCCGATCAGAACACTGAAGCTTTCTTT.

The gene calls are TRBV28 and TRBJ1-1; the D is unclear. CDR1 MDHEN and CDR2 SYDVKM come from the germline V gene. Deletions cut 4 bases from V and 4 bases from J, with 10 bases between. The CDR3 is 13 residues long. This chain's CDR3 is CASSSSITTEAFF. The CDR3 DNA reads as TGTGCCAGCAGTTCGAGCATCACCACTGAAGCTTTCTTT.